The T cell receptor beta chain under discussion was sequenced for a study of T cell changes during pregnancy in multiple sclerosis. V shed 10 bases and J 5 bases; nucleotides not matched to a gene: 2. Germline CDR1 reads LNHDA; CDR2 reads SQIVND (reference sequence). The CDR3 covers 12 residues. Sequencing used immunoSEQ multiplex PCR; TCRdb keeps in-frame clones, though not all of them. The sample gives roughly 76,000 clones, just over 90% of which show up once; roughly 0.44% is in the top ten. The chain joins TRBV19 to TRBJ1-4, with 9 bases aligning to TRBD1. This receptor was obtained from a female donor with multiple sclerosis, enrolled in a pregnancy study. Here the sequenced sample was CD4+ T cells from peripheral blood mononuclear cells, taken in the second trimester of pregnancy. The CDR3 spells CATGTGNEKLFF. The CDR3 DNA reads TGTGCCACTGGGACAGGGAATGAAAAACTGTTTTTT.